Below, 17 T cell receptor beta chains from the same sample are listed, as sequenced in a study of a mutant IDH1 vaccine in newly diagnosed glioma (TCRdb year 2021). These receptors have no identified antigens. Per the publication, the time point label means: week 23, last vaccination. Each vaccine dose, consisting of 300 ug of a 20-mer mutant IDH1 peptide in Montanide, was administered subcutaneously with topical imiquimod. To prepare the library, the immunoSEQ multiplex PCR assay was applied. The source is immuneACCESS, and TCRdb retained only in-frame sequences with V and J called. Part of the clones is not carried over; for the studies checked, unresolved V genes explain less than half of this, and the remainder is unexplained. This sample lists tens of thousands of clones; over 70% were detected once. Approximately 1.5% of the sample is in the top ten clones. Sequenced here: PBMCs, sampled from a glioma patient whose treatment included an IDH1 peptide vaccine. These receptors were obtained from a man in his forties with glioma.

The chain has TRBV19 and TRBJ1-1, with 7 positions matching TRBD1. This CDR3 comprises 13 residues. Germline V gives CDR1 LNHDA, CDR2 SQIVND (reference sequence). Trimming removed 3 bases from V and 6 bases from J; junction bases left unmatched: 4. The CDR3 is CASSMWTGPEAFF. DNA of the CDR3: TGTGCCAGTAGTATGTGGACAGGCCCTGAAGCTTTCTTT.

The chain links TRBV11-2 to TRBJ2-7; D gene ambiguous. Per germline, CDR1 SGHAT and CDR2 FQNNGV. The CDR3 consists of 11 residues. V gave up 4 bases and J gave up 3 bases, with 4 bases separating them. The CDR3 sequence is CASSYNYEQYF. CDR3 nucleotide sequence: TGTGCCAGCAGCTATAACTACGAGCAGTACTTC.

Only one count was recorded for this clone. The chain carries TRBV7-2 and TRBJ2-7; the D gene is possibly TRBD2 (5 bases). Germline CDR1 is SGHTA and CDR2 is FQGNSA. The CDR3 is 15 amino acids. Trimming took off 1 base at V and 0 bases at J, with 10 bases between the two ends. DNA of the CDR3: TGTGCCAGCAGCTTAGTGGACTTAAACTCCTACGAGCAGTACTTC. This translates into CASSLVDLNSYEQYF.

CDR3 in amino acids: CASSRQNTEAFF. CDR3 in DNA: TGTGCCAGCAGCCGTCAGAACACTGAAGCTTTCTTT. The chain is built from TRBV16 and TRBJ1-1; unclear D gene. The CDR3 length is 12 residues. The V gene lost 4 bases and the J gene lost 1 base, with 4 bases spanning the gap. Germline CDR1 and CDR2: KGHSY and FQNENV.

The CDR3 DNA follows: TGTGCCAGCAGTTCGAGTTCCTACAATGAGCAGTTCTTC. Translation: CASSSSSYNEQFF. The genes are TRBV6-5 and TRBJ2-1, with D unclear. The length of the CDR3 is 13 residues. Trimming cost V 4 bases and J 1 base, with 5 bases left between them. The V gene's germline CDR1 is MNHEY and CDR2 SVGAGI.

The V call is TRBV18, the J call TRBJ1-2; 10 bases map to TRBD1. The CDR3 sequence is 16 residues long. Germline CDR1 is KGHSH and CDR2 is LQKENI. Losses at the gene ends were 3 bases for V and 4 bases for J; bases not matched to a gene: 8. The CDR3 here is CASSPGTGAVGYGYTF. CDR3 bases: TGTGCCAGCTCACCCGGGACAGGGGCCGTCGGCTATGGCTACACCTTC.

This clone has only a few counts. The rearrangement uses TRBV5-1 and TRBJ2-7, with 9 bases matching TRBD2. V was clipped by 0 bases and J by 0 bases; unmatched bases: 1. The CDR3 runs 15 residues. CDR1 and CDR2 (germline): SGHRS, YFSETQ. CDR3 protein: CASSLGTSDSYEQYF. Here the CDR3 DNA reads TGCGCCAGCAGCTTGGGGACTAGCGACTCCTACGAGCAGTACTTC.

This clone was seen a single time. The chain is built from TRBV10-3 and TRBJ2-7; 11 positions match TRBD1. This CDR3 is 13 amino acids long. The V segment lost 6 bases and the J segment 3 bases; nucleotides outside the gene matches: 1. The V gene's germline CDR1 is ENHRY and CDR2 SYGVKD. CDR3 nucleotides: TGTGCCATCAGGGGGACAGGGGGCTACGAGCAGTACTTC. Translating it yields CAIRGTGGYEQYF.

The chain carries TRBV4-3 and TRBJ1-3; a possible D gene is TRBD1 (5 bases). Germline V gives CDR1 LGHNA, CDR2 YSLEER. The CDR3 contains 13 residues. The germline V and J ends were trimmed by 1 base and 7 bases, with 8 bases remaining between them. The CDR3 region has the DNA TGCGCCAGCAGCCAAGGTCAGGGCAACACCATATATTTT. The encoded protein is CASSQGQGNTIYF.

This clone was seen more than once but under ten times. The chain has TRBV7-3 and TRBJ2-2; 7 bases line up with TRBD2. The CDR3 is made up of 13 amino acids. V lost 3 bases to trimming and J lost 5 bases; unmatched junction nucleotides: 0. Germline-derived CDR1 and CDR2 are SGHTA and FQGTGA. The CDR3 region has the DNA TGTGCCAGCAGCTTGGGGGGGACCGGGGAGCTGTTTTTT. Its translation: CASSLGGTGELFF.

The chain uses TRBV9 and TRBJ2-1; TRBD2 matches 15 bases. The V gene end was trimmed by 6 bases and the J gene end by 6 bases; junction bases not matched to a gene: 1. The CDR3 runs 14 residues. Germline lookup yields CDR1 SGDLS and CDR2 YYNGEE. The CDR3 reads CASKGLAGGNEQFF. The CDR3 DNA reads TGTGCCAGCAAGGGACTAGCGGGAGGCAATGAGCAGTTCTTC.

The chain employs TRBV9 and TRBJ2-2; TRBD2 is a possible D gene (5 bases). Trimming shortened V by 1 base and J by 8 bases, and 15 bases separated the two germline ends. The CDR3 is made up of 15 amino acids. Looked up from germline, CDR1 is SGDLS and CDR2 is YYNGEE. The CDR3 spells CASSVTGLAWGELFF. CDR3 nucleotides: TGTGCCAGCAGCGTAACTGGCCTAGCCTGGGGGGAGCTGTTTTTT.

The chain uses TRBV5-6 and TRBJ1-5; D remains ambiguous. The CDR3 loop spans 14 amino acids. The germline V and J ends were trimmed by 0 bases and 1 base, with 5 bases remaining between them. CDR1 is SGHDT, CDR2 YYEEEE, per germline. CDR3 DNA: TGTGCCAGCAGCTTGGGTGGGAGCAATCAGCCCCAGCATTTT. This translates into CASSLGGSNQPQHF.

This clone was seen only a few times. The chain recombines TRBV10-3 with TRBJ2-3, with 11 bases that match TRBD2. The CDR3 contains 16 residues. J was trimmed by 4 bases and V by 4 bases; bases with no gene match: 7. Germline V CDR1 and CDR2: ENHRY, SYGVKD. CDR3: CAISATSGSSADTQYF. CDR3 DNA: TGTGCCATCAGTGCCACTAGCGGGAGTAGCGCAGATACGCAGTATTTT.

The rearrangement uses TRBV28 and TRBJ2-7; a possible D gene is TRBD1 (6 bases). Germline assignment: CDR1 MDHEN and CDR2 SYDVKM. Trimming pared 4 bases from V and 11 bases from J, leaving 15 bases between. This CDR3 region has 12 residues. CDR3 region: CASSSGARGEYF. CDR3 nucleotide sequence: TGTGCCAGCAGTTCTGGGGCCAGGGGAGAGTACTTC.

J is TRBJ2-2 and V is TRBV29-1; TRBD2 might be the D (7 bases). This CDR3 is 15 amino acids long. The germline CDR1 and CDR2 sequences are SQVTM and ANQGSEA. Trimming removed 6 bases from V and 4 bases from J, with 18 bases in between. The CDR3 DNA reads TGCAGCGTCCTATCAAAAGGGGGGGGCACCGGGGAGCTGTTTTTT. Its protein is CSVLSKGGGTGELFF.

CDR3 in amino acids: CASSFRGRWETQYF. The CDR3 DNA follows: TGTGCCAGCAGTTTCAGGGGGCGATGGGAGACCCAGTACTTC. V gene TRBV27 combines with J gene TRBJ2-5; 8 positions match TRBD1. Germline CDR1 MNHEY, CDR2 SMNVEV (reference sequence). The CDR3 sequence is 14 residues long. V trimming: 3 bases; J trimming: 5 bases; junction bases outside the gene matches: 5.